A selection of T cell receptor beta chains follows, all from one sample in a study of cytomegalovirus exposure and HLA in healthy donors. Libraries were prepared by immunoSEQ multiplex PCR; TCRdb keeps only in-frame clonotypes and omits some of them. The profile covers about 300,000 clones, with roughly 89% appearing a single time and 3.5% to 4% taken by the ten largest. Sequencing was performed on PBMCs. These receptors originate from a man aged 35 to 55 in good health and CMV-seropositive. The CDR3 runs from the conserved cysteine through the conserved F or W. D genes are given only for firm matches. Expanded clones are given a class, and other clones once, few, many or no size at all.

J: TRBJ2-3; size: NA; D: TRBD2; V: TRBV4-1; DNA: TGCGCCAGCAGCCATGGACTAGCGGGAGAGGATACGCAGTATTTT; CDR3: CASSHGLAGEDTQYF
J: TRBJ1-4; size: few; D: TRBD1; V: TRBV6-5; DNA: TGTGCCAGCAGTTCGCCTAGACAGGGGGGAGGTGAAAAACTGTTTTTT; CDR3: CASSSPRQGGGEKLFF
J: TRBJ2-6; size: NA; D: TRBD2; V: TRBV19; DNA: TGTGCCAGTACCCCAGGACTAGCGGGAGTTGGGGCCAACGTCCTGACTTTC; CDR3: CASTPGLAGVGANVLTF
J: TRBJ1-4; size: NA; D: NA; V: TRBV6-5; DNA: TGTGCCAGCTCACCGCGGGGTACAACTAATGAAAAACTGTTTTTT; CDR3: CASSPRGTTNEKLFF
J: TRBJ2-1; size: NA; D: TRBD2; V: TRBV10-2; DNA: TGCGCCAGCAGTGAGCCGGGACTAGCGATCAACAATGAGCAGTTCTTC; CDR3: CASSEPGLAINNEQFF
J: TRBJ2-2; size: NA; D: NA; V: TRBV6-5; DNA: TGTGCCAGCAGTTATCCCCCAGGGACGAACACCGGGGAGCTGTTTTTT; CDR3: CASSYPPGTNTGELFF
J: TRBJ1-4; size: NA; D: NA; V: TRBV7-9; DNA: TGTGCCAGCAGCTCGGGCCGGACAGATAATGAAAAACTGTTTTTT; CDR3: CASSSGRTDNEKLFF
J: TRBJ2-7; size: few; D: NA; V: TRBV6-1; DNA: TGTGCCAGCAGACTGGCGGAGTTTTCCTACGAGCAGTACTTC; CDR3: CASRLAEFSYEQYF
J: TRBJ2-1; size: NA; D: NA; V: TRBV6-1; DNA: TGTGCCAGCAGTGCCCCGTCTACCGCCGTAAGGAGGGATGAGCAGTTCTTC; CDR3: CASSAPSTAVRRDEQFF
J: TRBJ2-5; size: NA; D: NA; V: TRBV6-6; DNA: TGTGCCAGCAGTTACTCGAACTCGCAAGAGACCCAGTACTTC; CDR3: CASSYSNSQETQYF
J: TRBJ2-7; size: NA; D: TRBD1; V: TRBV19; DNA: TGTGCCAGTAGTATAGAAGGGACAGGCTCCTACGAGCAGTACTTC; CDR3: CASSIEGTGSYEQYF
J: TRBJ1-1; size: NA; D: NA; V: TRBV28; DNA: TGTGCCAGCAGTCCCCTTGGAGAAAACACTGAAGCTTTCTTT; CDR3: CASSPLGENTEAFF
J: TRBJ2-3; size: NA; D: TRBD2; V: TRBV27; DNA: TGTGCCAGCAGTTCGTCTAGCGGGTGGGGGGATACGCAGTATTTT; CDR3: CASSSSSGWGDTQYF
J: TRBJ2-7; size: NA; D: TRBD1; V: TRBV7-9; DNA: TGTGCCAGCAGCCGTACAGGGGACCACGAGCAGTACTTC; CDR3: CASSRTGDHEQYF
J: TRBJ2-3; size: NA; D: NA; V: TRBV9; DNA: TGTGCCAGCGGGGGGGCAGGACGCACAGATACGCAGTATTTT; CDR3: CASGGAGRTDTQYF
J: TRBJ2-1; size: NA; D: NA; V: TRBV25-1; DNA: TGTGCCAGCAGTGGACCACCAGGGAATGAGCAGTTCTTC; CDR3: CASSGPPGNEQFF
J: TRBJ2-2; size: NA; D: TRBD2; V: TRBV4-2; DNA: TGTGCCAGCAGCCAAGATGCGGGGGGGAACACCGGGGAGCTGTTTTTT; CDR3: CASSQDAGGNTGELFF
J: TRBJ1-1; size: NA; D: NA; V: TRBV29-1; DNA: TGCAGCGTCACACAGGGGAACACTGAAGCTTTCTTT; CDR3: CSVTQGNTEAFF
J: TRBJ2-7; size: NA; D: NA; V: TRBV11-2; DNA: TGTGCCAGCAGCTTAGGTAGGGAGGTGAAGAACGAGCAGTACTTC; CDR3: CASSLGREVKNEQYF
J: TRBJ2-7; size: NA; D: TRBD2; V: TRBV5-4; DNA: TGTGCCAGCAGCGCCGGGACTAACTCCTACGAGCAGTACTTC; CDR3: CASSAGTNSYEQYF
J: TRBJ1-1; size: NA; D: NA; V: TRBV9; DNA: TGTGCCAGCAGCGTAAGGGGGGGAAACACTGAAGCTTTCTTT; CDR3: CASSVRGGNTEAFF
J: TRBJ2-5; size: NA; D: NA; V: TRBV10-2; DNA: TGCGCCAGCAGTTATGAGAAACAGGGTTGGGAGACCCAGTACTTC; CDR3: CASSYEKQGWETQYF
J: TRBJ2-3; size: NA; D: TRBD2; V: TRBV15; DNA: TGTGCCACCAGCCGTAGACTAGCGTATAGCACAGATACGCAGTATTTT; CDR3: CATSRRLAYSTDTQYF
J: TRBJ2-7; size: NA; D: TRBD2; V: TRBV7-9; DNA: TGTGCCAGCAGCTCGGGACTAGCGAACCACGAGCAGTACTTC; CDR3: CASSSGLANHEQYF
J: TRBJ2-2; size: NA; D: TRBD1; V: TRBV28; DNA: TGTGCCAGCAGACCACCCCGGGACAGCTGGAACACCGGGGAGCTGTTTTTT; CDR3: CASRPPRDSWNTGELFF
J: TRBJ2-1; size: NA; D: NA; V: TRBV29-1; DNA: TGCAGCGTTGCTCCGGGGAAAGTGAATGAGCAGTTCTTC; CDR3: CSVAPGKVNEQFF
J: TRBJ1-2; size: NA; D: TRBD1; V: TRBV4-3; DNA: TGCGCCAGCAGCCAAAACCGGGACAGGCCTTCTAACTATGGCTACACCTTC; CDR3: CASSQNRDRPSNYGYTF
J: TRBJ2-1; size: NA; D: TRBD1; V: TRBV4-1; DNA: TGCGCCAGCAGGTCCGGGACAGGGAACAATGAGCAGTTCTTC; CDR3: CASRSGTGNNEQFF
J: TRBJ1-1; size: NA; D: NA; V: TRBV19; DNA: TGTGCCAGTAGTATCGGCAGGGATGTCACTGAAGCTTTCTTT; CDR3: CASSIGRDVTEAFF
J: TRBJ2-1; size: NA; D: TRBD2; V: TRBV6-1; DNA: TGTGCCAGCAGTGAAGGGCTAGCGGGGGACAATGAGCAGTTCTTC; CDR3: CASSEGLAGDNEQFF
J: TRBJ2-7; size: once; D: NA; V: TRBV10-3; DNA: TGTGCCATCAGTGTAGGGGGATTTGGTTACGAGCAGTACTTC; CDR3: CAISVGGFGYEQYF
J: TRBJ1-1; size: NA; D: TRBD1; V: TRBV7-8; DNA: TGTGCCAGCCACATTCGATACAGGGGGCGTCTTACGAACACTGAAGCTTTCTTT; CDR3: CASHIRYRGRLTNTEAFF
J: TRBJ2-3; size: NA; D: NA; V: TRBV7-9; DNA: TGTGCCAGCAGCTTCCCTGGGCTAGCGAAGGCCCCCGATACGCAGTATTTT; CDR3: CASSFPGLAKAPDTQYF
J: TRBJ1-1; size: few; D: NA; V: TRBV6-4; DNA: TGTGCCAGCAGTGACGACACCATGAACACTGAAGCTTTCTTT; CDR3: CASSDDTMNTEAFF
J: TRBJ1-4; size: NA; D: TRBD1; V: TRBV5-5; DNA: TGTGCCAGCGGACCGACAGGGGTAGGGGAAAAACTGTTTTTT; CDR3: CASGPTGVGEKLFF
J: TRBJ2-2; size: NA; D: TRBD2; V: TRBV27; DNA: TGTGCCAGCAAGGGACTAGTAACTGGGGAGCTGTTTTTT; CDR3: CASKGLVTGELFF
J: TRBJ2-1; size: NA; D: NA; V: TRBV5-1; DNA: TGCGCCAGCAGCTTGGCCCCAGGGAGGGGGGCCGGGTACAATGAGCAGTTCTTC; CDR3: CASSLAPGRGAGYNEQFF
J: TRBJ1-1; size: NA; D: NA; V: TRBV5-4; DNA: TGTGCCAGCAGCCCAGGGACACTAGGAAACACTGAAGCTTTCTTT; CDR3: CASSPGTLGNTEAFF
J: TRBJ2-2; size: NA; D: NA; V: TRBV5-6; DNA: TGTGCCAGCAGCTTGGTTCCACAGGTCACCGGGGAGCTGTTTTTT; CDR3: CASSLVPQVTGELFF
J: TRBJ2-1; size: NA; D: TRBD2; V: TRBV30; DNA: TGTGCCTGGAGTGTAGAGACTAGCGGTTATGGTGAGCAGTTCTTC; CDR3: CAWSVETSGYGEQFF
J: TRBJ2-1; size: NA; D: TRBD2; V: TRBV5-4; DNA: TGTGCCAGCAGCATGGGACTAGCGGAGAGCTCCTACAATGAGCAGTTCTTC; CDR3: CASSMGLAESSYNEQFF
J: TRBJ2-3; size: NA; D: TRBD2; V: TRBV9; DNA: TGTGCCAGCAGCACTAGCGGGAGCCACGATACGCAGTATTTT; CDR3: CASSTSGSHDTQYF
J: TRBJ2-5; size: NA; D: NA; V: TRBV19; DNA: TGTGCCAGTAGTGTGGCGGGGGCCTACGTGCAGTACTTC; CDR3: CASSVAGAYVQYF
J: TRBJ2-1; size: NA; D: NA; V: TRBV27; DNA: TGTGCCAGCAGTTTAGGTCGAGGCAGCTCCTACAATGAGCAGTTCTTC; CDR3: CASSLGRGSSYNEQFF
J: TRBJ2-1; size: NA; D: TRBD1; V: TRBV9; DNA: TGTGCCAGCAGCGTAGATCCAGCGGGACAGGGTGTGGATGAGCAGTTCTTC; CDR3: CASSVDPAGQGVDEQFF
J: TRBJ2-5; size: NA; D: TRBD2; V: TRBV7-2; DNA: TGTGCCAGCAGCTTAGCGGGGGGGTCGGAGACCCAGTACTTC; CDR3: CASSLAGGSETQYF
J: TRBJ2-5; size: NA; D: TRBD1; V: TRBV5-1; DNA: TGCGCCAGCAGCTTGGATTACAGGGGGAGGGAGACCCAGTACTTC; CDR3: CASSLDYRGRETQYF
J: TRBJ2-3; size: once; D: NA; V: TRBV5-1; DNA: TGCGCCAGCAGCTCGGGGGGCACAGATACGCAGTATTTT; CDR3: CASSSGGTDTQYF
J: TRBJ1-1; size: few; D: TRBD1; V: TRBV2; DNA: TGTGCCAGCAGTCGGACAGGGGGCGCGGTGACTGAAGCTTTCTTT; CDR3: CASSRTGGAVTEAFF
J: TRBJ1-3; size: few; D: NA; V: TRBV6-6; DNA: TGTGCCAGCAGCTCCCCCAGGGGAGAAGGAAACACCATATATTTT; CDR3: CASSSPRGEGNTIYF
J: TRBJ1-2; size: NA; D: NA; V: TRBV15; DNA: TGTGCCACCAGCAGCCTCCGACAGAGCTACACCTTC; CDR3: CATSSLRQSYTF
J: TRBJ2-5; size: NA; D: TRBD1; V: TRBV18; DNA: TGTGCCAGCTCACCAGGGACAGGCAGGTTGGGGTCGGAGACCCAGTACTTC; CDR3: CASSPGTGRLGSETQYF
J: TRBJ1-4; size: NA; D: NA; V: TRBV6-5; DNA: TGTGCCAGCAGTTCCGTGCAGAATGAAAAACTGTTTTTT; CDR3: CASSSVQNEKLFF
J: TRBJ2-7; size: NA; D: NA; V: TRBV6-5; DNA: TGTGCCAGCAGCCCGGACATATGGGCCTACGAGCAGTACTTC; CDR3: CASSPDIWAYEQYF
J: TRBJ1-4; size: NA; D: TRBD1; V: TRBV28; DNA: TGTGCCAGCTGCTACCAGGGGGCCAGAGAAAAACTGTTTTTT; CDR3: CASCYQGAREKLFF
J: TRBJ2-7; size: once; D: NA; V: TRBV4-1; DNA: TGCGCCAGCAGCCAGGACTGGGGGGTTTACGAGCAGTACTTC; CDR3: CASSQDWGVYEQYF